This T cell receptor beta chain stems from a study of resident and recirculating memory T cells in vitiligo. As for the study in general: No cells were sorted; samples were homogenized just before genomic DNA extraction.

Repertoires were generated with immunoSEQ multiplex PCR, while TCRdb's copy carries only in-frame clones and drops some. The sample includes 65,000 to 80,000 clones, around 92% seen only once; the top ten take 4% to 5.5%. As regards this clone: Its antigen is undetermined.

V was pared by 0 bases and J by 8 bases, with 16 bases between. Germline CDR1 is MGHRA and CDR2 is YSYEKL. There are 15 residues in the CDR3. Study-wide results and caveats: Non-conserved TCRs across sites and patients suggested distinct clones per lesion.

The source material was blood. The chain is built from TRBV4-1 and TRBJ1-2; TRBD1 is a possible D gene (6 bases). This TCR was recovered from a male donor with vitiligo. The CDR3 loop reads CASSQDRDTREGYTF. The DNA of the CDR3 is TGCGCCAGCAGCCAAGATAGGGACACCCGGGAAGGCTACACCTTC.